The 17 T cell receptor beta chains reported below all come from one sample, sequenced in a study of response to subunit inactivated influenza vaccine. TCRdb reanalysed the RT-PCR reads using MiXCR and keeps one entry per CDR3 protein. The sample includes approximately 680,000 distinct CDR3 sequences, 15% to 19% of them seen just once. The material sequenced was PBMCs from blood, taken 12 days after vaccination. These receptors originate from a man aged 50-59 years who received an inactivated influenza vaccine.

This clonotype was seen repeatedly, ten times or more. The chain carries TRBV2 and TRBJ2-1; 11 bases map to TRBD2. The CDR3 runs 15 residues. CDR1 and CDR2 (germline): SNHLY, FYNNEI. V shed 6 bases, J shed 5 bases, and the junction held 6 bases outside the gene matches. The CDR3 protein is CASRVLAGVDNEQFF. CDR3 DNA: TGTGCCAGCAGAGTACTAGCGGGGGTGGACAATGAGCAGTTCTTC. Based on the CDR3 plus reference TRBV2 and TRBJ2-1, the full variable domain is EPEVTQTPSHQVTQMGQEVILRCVPISNHLYFYWYRQILGQKVEFLVSFYNNEISEKSEIFDDQFSVERPDGSNFTLKIRSTKLEDSAMYFCASRVLAGVDNEQFFGPGTRLTVL.

The chain has TRBV29-1 and TRBJ2-5; D is ambiguous. This CDR3 comprises 13 residues. Trimming removed 7 bases at V and 3 bases at J, with 15 bases between. Germline loops: CDR1 SQVTM, CDR2 ANQGSEA. The CDR3, as DNA: TGCAGCGGGGGTGGTGCGGTGAAAGAGACCCAGTACTTC. It encodes CSGGGAVKETQYF.

This clonotype was seen many times. V gene TRBV12-3 or TRBV12-4 combines with J gene TRBJ2-7, with D possibly called TRBD1 or TRBD2 (6 bases each). Trimming removed 2 bases from V and 0 bases from J, with 14 bases in between. This CDR3 spans 16 amino acids. This CDR3 is CASSLTRGQSSYEQYF. CDR3 sequence (DNA): TGTGCCAGCAGTTTAACCCGGGGGCAAAGCTCCTACGAGCAGTACTTC.

The sample holds many counts of this clonotype. The CDR3 reads CSVEWVTSSYNEQFF. Here the CDR3 DNA reads TGCAGCGTTGAATGGGTGACTAGCTCCTACAATGAGCAGTTCTTC. The V call is TRBV29-1, the J call TRBJ2-1; weak D call: TRBD2 (6 bases). Germline V lookup: CDR1 SQVTM, CDR2 ANQGSEA. The CDR3 loop spans 15 amino acids. V lost 2 bases and J 0 bases, leaving 11 bases between the germline ends.

This clonotype has just a few counts. This sequence joins TRBV5-4 and TRBJ1-2; TRBD1 matches 8 bases. The CDR3 runs to 16 residues. The V and J ends lost 0 bases and 4 bases, in that order; junction bases with no gene match: 8. Germline assignment: CDR1 SGHNT and CDR2 YYREEE (reference sequence). DNA of the CDR3: TGTGCCAGCAGCTTGGGCCAGGGGGCGCGGGTCTATGGCTACACCTTC. This translates into CASSLGQGARVYGYTF.

This clonotype has a handful of counts. The rearrangement links TRBV13 to TRBJ2-7; possibly TRBD1 for D (6 bases). V was trimmed by 5 bases and J by 4 bases, leaving 12 bases between them. Germline lookup yields CDR1 PRHDT and CDR2 FYEKMQ (reference sequence). There are 13 residues in the CDR3. The DNA for the CDR3 is TGTGCCAGCAGCACAATCGACAGGTACGAGCAGTACTTC. The encoded protein is CASSTIDRYEQYF.

The chain links TRBV27 to TRBJ1-1; TRBD1 is a possible D gene (5 bases). Germline CDR1 and CDR2: MNHEY and SMNVEV (reference sequence). The CDR3 extends over 13 amino acids. With 0 bases removed from V and 10 bases from J, the gap between germline ends came to 12 bases. CDR3 sequence reads: CASSLSIWGGAFF. CDR3 sequence (DNA): TGTGCCAGCAGTTTATCGATCTGGGGGGGAGCTTTCTTT.

This clonotype was counted only a few times. V usage is TRBV4-1 and J usage is TRBJ2-7; either TRBD1 or TRBD2 may fit D (5 bases each). In germline, CDR1 is MGHRA, CDR2 YSYEKL. CDR3 length equals 14 residues. The ends were cut back, 2 bases at V and 3 bases at J, with 11 bases in the middle. CDR3: CASSQPGPIYEQYF. CDR3 bases: TGCGCCAGCAGCCAACCGGGACCGATCTACGAGCAGTACTTC.

Notes on this clonotype: A much larger clone sits a single nucleotide away, making a read error possible. V gene TRBV2 combines with J gene TRBJ2-1, with a weak D call TRBD1 (6 bases). V lost 5 bases to trimming and J lost 6 bases, with 11 bases between them. The CDR3 covers 13 residues. Germline V gene data show CDR1 as SNHLY and CDR2 as FYNNEI. The CDR3 loop reads CASSFRRGNEQFF. For the CDR3, the DNA is TGTGCCAGCAGTTTCCGCAGGGGCAATGAGCAGTTCTTC. The variable domain in full, with the rest retrieved from reference TRBV2 and TRBJ2-1, is EPEVTQTPSHQVTQMGQEVILRCVPISNHLYFYWYRQILGQKVEFLVSFYNNEISEKSEIFDDQFSVERPDGSNFTLKIRSTKLEDSAMYFCASSFRRGNEQFFGPGTRLTVL.

The table lists this clonotype with a few counts. J is TRBJ2-7 and V is TRBV15, with 9 nucleotides matching TRBD1. This CDR3 is built from 15 residues. Germline loops: CDR1 LNHNV, CDR2 YYDKDF (reference sequence). J was trimmed by 4 bases and V by 3 bases; bases with no gene match: 7. This chain's CDR3 is CATSSIQGASYEQYF. The DNA for the CDR3 is TGTGCCACCAGCAGTATACAGGGGGCGTCGTACGAGCAGTACTTC. Complete variable domain (other parts from reference TRBV15 and TRBJ2-7): DAMVIQNPRYQVTQFGKPVTLSCSQTLNHNVMYWYQQKSSQAPKLLFHYYDKDFNNEADTPDNFQSRRPNTSFCFLDIRSPGLGDTAMYLCATSSIQGASYEQYFGPGTRLTVT.

This clonotype was recorded at least ten times. The gene calls are TRBV12-3 or TRBV12-4 and TRBJ2-1, with 10 positions matching TRBD1. Trimming cost V 6 bases and J 9 bases; bases outside gene matches: 8. The CDR3 covers 14 residues. The CDR3 spells CASSSGTGVGEQFF. The CDR3 bases are TGTGCCAGCAGCTCCGGGACAGGGGTTGGTGAGCAGTTCTTC.

This clonotype was seen ten or more times. The chain carries TRBV5-1 and TRBJ2-4, with D tentatively TRBD2 (6 bases). This CDR3 region has 17 residues. From germline, CDR1 is SGHRS and CDR2 YFSETQ. Deletions cut 4 bases from V and 7 bases from J, with 24 bases between. CDR3 DNA: TGCGCCAGCAGCCTCACCCGTTCCGGGAGCCTCCCCAACATTCAGTACTTC. Translating gives CASSLTRSGSLPNIQYF. Full variable domain (outside the CDR3, taken from reference TRBV5-1 and TRBJ2-4): KAGVTQTPRYLIKTRGQQVTLSCSPISGHRSVSWYQQTPGQGLQFLFEYFSETQRNKGNFPGRFSGRQFSNSRSEMNVSTLELGDSALYLCASSLTRSGSLPNIQYFGAGTRLSVL.

This clonotype was found a few times. The gene calls are TRBV7-9 and TRBJ2-2; D might be TRBD2 (6 bases). V lost 10 bases and J lost 1, with 13 bases in between. Germline V gene data show CDR1 as SEHNR and CDR2 as FQNEAQ (reference sequence). The CDR3 spans 14 residues. In DNA, the CDR3 is TGTGCCACCAGGGACTCCTTGAACACCGGGGAGCTGTTTTTT. Its translation: CATRDSLNTGELFF.

This clonotype has at least ten counts. V is TRBV7-2 and J is TRBJ2-1; 8 nucleotides match TRBD2. Germline assignment: CDR1 SGHTA and CDR2 FQGNSA. The CDR3 covers 17 residues. V was clipped by 1 base and J by 0 bases; unmatched bases: 5. This chain's CDR3 is CASSLGSSGSSYNEQFF. CDR3 sequence (DNA): TGTGCCAGCAGCTTAGGCTCAAGCGGGAGCTCCTACAATGAGCAGTTCTTC.

This clonotype was detected a few times. The chain employs TRBV7-2 and TRBJ1-5; D is perhaps TRBD1 (5 bases). CDR3 length: 14 residues. The germline gives CDR1 SGHTA, CDR2 FQGNSA. The ends were cut back, 0 bases at V and 7 bases at J, with 10 bases in the middle. The chain's CDR3 is CASSLARVNQPQHF. The CDR3 coding sequence is TGTGCCAGCAGCTTAGCCAGGGTAAACCAGCCCCAGCATTTT.

This clonotype was seen at least ten times. This chain connects TRBV7-8 to TRBJ2-3; the D call may be TRBD1 or TRBD2 (5 bases each). The CDR3 length is 14 residues. Germline V gives CDR1 SGHVS, CDR2 FQNEAQ. Trimming removed 5 bases from V and 3 bases from J, with 12 bases in between. In DNA, the CDR3 is TGTGCCAGCAGCGCCCCGGGACGGACAGATACGCAGTATTTT. Its protein is CASSAPGRTDTQYF.

In the case of this clonotype: This could be a read error, since a much larger clone is one nucleotide away. This chain joins TRBV18 and TRBJ2-7; tentative D call: TRBD1 (6 bases). CDR3 length: 15 residues. Germline V gene lookup returns CDR1 KGHSH and CDR2 LQKENI. The germline V and J ends were trimmed by 1 base and 0 bases, with 10 bases remaining between them. The DNA for the CDR3 is TGTGCCAGCTCACCACGGGACAAGGCCTCCTACGAGCAGTACTTC. This gives the protein CASSPRDKASYEQYF.